The rows below give T cell receptor beta chains drawn from one sample of a study of T cell repertoires in cytomegalovirus infection. TCRdb itself ran the reads through MiXCR, one entry per CDR3 protein. The table has approximately 500,000 distinct CDR3 sequences, more than 30% seen once. These receptors' targets are unknown. The sequenced sample was cultured PBMCs, obtained from culture after CMV antigen stimulation. The receptor source for this set is a human donor in good health (CMV status not recorded). Some clones in this sample may be carry-over from other donors' samples. The CDR3 runs from the conserved cysteine through the conserved F or W. D genes are given only for firm matches. The size field is filled for only some rows; it gives once, few, many or a size class.

TRBJ2-1	15	TRBV6-4	-	-	CASSDSGLARNEQFF	TGTGCCAGCAGTGACTCTGGGCTAGCTCGCAATGAGCAGTTCTTC
TRBJ2-5	15	TRBV7-2	-	-	CASRTGPQSRETQYF	TGTGCCAGCAGGACGGGACCCCAATCCCGGGAGACCCAGTACTTC
TRBJ2-1	15	TRBV6-1	TRBD2	few	CASSPQGREGNEQFF	TGTGCCAGCAGCCCCCAGGGACGGGAGGGAAATGAGCAGTTCTTC
TRBJ2-7	15	TRBV19	TRBD2	-	CATLGERERYYEQYF	TGTGCCACCCTTGGGGAGCGGGAGAGATATTACGAGCAGTACTTC
TRBJ1-1	14	TRBV19	-	-	CASSLGPTNTEAFF	TGTGCCAGTAGTTTGGGACCTACGAACACTGAAGCTTTCTTT
TRBJ2-5	15	TRBV11-2	TRBD1	-	CASSLLPDRGETQYF	TGTGCCAGCAGCCTACTACCGGACAGGGGAGAGACCCAGTACTTC
TRBJ2-3	14	TRBV7-6	-	-	CASSPVLTADTQYF	TGTGCCAGCAGCCCGGTCCTGACTGCAGATACGCAGTATTTT
TRBJ2-2	18	TRBV19	TRBD1	-	CASTAGGSTGADTGELFF	TGTGCCAGTACCGCAGGAGGGTCGACAGGGGCGGACACCGGGGAGCTGTTTTTT
TRBJ2-1	18	TRBV18	TRBD2	-	CASSPPEWKREMENEQFF	TGTGCCAGCTCACCACCTGAATGGAAGCGGGAGATGGAGAATGAGCAGTTCTTC
TRBJ2-1	16	TRBV7-9	-	-	CASSLFWRDLCNEQFF	TGTGCCAGCAGCTTATTCTGGCGGGATTTATGTAATGAGCAGTTCTTC
TRBJ2-5	16	TRBV7-6	TRBD2	-	CASSLVVREAGETQYF	TGTGCCAGCAGCTTAGTCGTGCGGGAGGCCGGGGAGACCCAGTACTTC
TRBJ2-2	15	TRBV29-1	TRBD1	few	CSVDQQGARTGELFF	TGCAGCGTGGACCAACAGGGGGCAAGAACCGGGGAGCTGTTTTTT
TRBJ1-2	15	TRBV7-2	-	many	CASSSGAGINYGYTF	TGTGCCAGCAGCAGTGGGGCAGGCATAAACTATGGCTACACCTTC
TRBJ2-2	14	TRBV28	-	-	CASSLARVAGELFF	TGTGCCAGCAGTTTGGCCAGGGTGGCCGGGGAGCTGTTTTTT
TRBJ2-3	16	TRBV5-1	-	few	CASSLLPRGGTDTQYF	TGCGCCAGCAGCCTACTCCCCCGGGGTGGAACAGATACGCAGTATTTT
TRBJ1-3	16	TRBV19	-	-	CASSSVSDLEGNTIYF	TGTGCCAGTAGTTCGGTGTCGGATCTGGAGGGAAACACCATATATTTT
TRBJ2-2	14	TRBV20-1	TRBD2	-	CSATLAGGPGELFF	TGCAGTGCCACGCTAGCGGGAGGGCCCGGGGAGCTGTTTTTT
TRBJ2-1	15	TRBV12-3/TRBV12-4	TRBD2	few	CASSLSGTSVYEQFF	TGTGCCAGCAGCCTCTCCGGGACTAGTGTCTATGAGCAGTTCTTC
TRBJ2-6	18	TRBV18	TRBD2	-	CASSPYDSGGAGANVLTF	TGTGCCAGCTCACCATACGACAGCGGGGGCGCTGGGGCCAACGTCCTGACTTTC
TRBJ1-3	14	TRBV6-5	-	-	CASSYGGSGNTIYF	TGTGCCAGCAGTTACGGGGGGTCTGGAAACACCATATATTTT
TRBJ2-1	15	TRBV28	-	-	CASIRSGERYNEQFF	TGTGCCAGCATAAGGTCGGGGGAGCGCTACAATGAGCAGTTCTTC
TRBJ2-2	16	TRBV28	TRBD1	-	CASRSHRDSATGELFF	TGTGCCAGCCGAAGCCACCGGGACAGCGCCACCGGGGAGCTGTTTTTT
TRBJ2-1	14	TRBV28	TRBD2	few	CASILGGSYNEQFF	TGTGCCAGCATCCTGGGGGGGAGCTACAATGAGCAGTTCTTC
TRBJ1-5	15	TRBV7-6	-	-	CASSRGLNSNQPQHF	TGTGCCAGCAGCAGAGGTTTAAATAGCAATCAGCCCCAGCATTTT
TRBJ2-1	16	TRBV7-9	TRBD2	few	CASSHHLAGGYNEQFF	TGTGCCAGCAGCCACCACCTAGCGGGAGGGTACAATGAGCAGTTCTTC
TRBJ2-3	13	TRBV25-1	-	-	CASSARTVDTQYF	TGTGCCAGCAGTGCTCGAACCGTTGATACGCAGTATTTT
TRBJ1-1	11	TRBV25-1	-	-	CASMRDGEAFF	TGTGCCAGCATGAGGGACGGGGAAGCTTTCTTT
TRBJ2-3	12	TRBV9	-	few	CASSALTATQYF	TGTGCCAGCAGCGCGTTGACAGCTACGCAGTATTTT
TRBJ1-1	10	TRBV29-1	-	-	CSVGGGAAFF	TGCAGCGTTGGTGGGGGCGCCGCTTTCTTT
TRBJ1-1	14	TRBV7-4	-	-	CATMTGAQNTEAFF	TGTGCCACTATGACAGGCGCCCAGAACACTGAAGCTTTCTTT
TRBJ2-3	15	TRBV12-3/TRBV12-4	TRBD2	few	CASSKAGGPADTQYF	TGTGCCAGCAGCAAAGCGGGAGGGCCGGCCGATACGCAGTATTTT
TRBJ2-1	12	TRBV10-3	-	many	CAISELRDEQFF	TGTGCCATCAGTGAGCTGCGGGATGAGCAGTTCTTC
TRBJ2-5	16	TRBV6-1	TRBD2	few	CASTPTRAGGGETQYF	TGTGCCAGCACCCCGACCCGAGCGGGAGGAGGGGAGACCCAGTACTTC
TRBJ1-2	15	TRBV7-2	-	-	CASSLQAGEFYGYTF	TGTGCCAGCAGCTTACAGGCAGGGGAGTTCTATGGCTACACCTTC
TRBJ1-1	14	TRBV2	-	-	CASSGGLWNTEAFF	TGTGCCAGCAGTGGGGGACTTTGGAACACTGAAGCTTTCTTT
TRBJ2-5	16	TRBV28	TRBD2	-	CASSSPTSGRGGTQYF	TGTGCCAGCAGTTCCCCGACTAGCGGGAGGGGCGGGACCCAGTACTTC
TRBJ2-1	15	TRBV14	TRBD1	-	CASSQLDRAYNEQFF	TGTGCCAGCAGCCAACTTGACAGGGCCTACAATGAGCAGTTCTTC
TRBJ1-2	15	TRBV7-9	-	-	CASSLAVDSNYGYTF	TGTGCCAGCAGCTTAGCAGTTGACAGCAACTATGGCTACACCTTC
TRBJ1-5	17	TRBV4-2	-	few	CASSQAFRAGGNQPQHF	TGTGCCAGCAGCCAAGCGTTTCGGGCTGGGGGCAATCAGCCCCAGCATTTT
TRBJ1-5	16	TRBV7-2	-	many	CASSLAATGRNQPQHF	TGTGCCAGCAGCTTAGCGGCTACAGGCCGAAATCAGCCCCAGCATTTT
TRBJ2-1	14	TRBV20-1	TRBD2	few	CSARGGSSYNEQFF	TGCAGTGCTAGAGGCGGGAGCTCCTACAATGAGCAGTTCTTC
TRBJ2-1	16	TRBV19	TRBD2	once	CASSFPREALLYEQFF	TGTGCCAGTAGTTTCCCCCGGGAGGCCCTTTTGTATGAGCAGTTCTTC